The clone carrying this T cell receptor beta chain was seen more than once but under ten times. The second PCR ran about 6 to 12 cycles with a sample-barcoded 5' primer and J-beta primers. TCRdb reprocessed the 5' RACE reads with MiXCR, giving one entry per CDR3 protein. The profile covers hundreds of thousands of distinct CDR3 sequences, with 25% appearing a single time and 9.4% taken by the ten largest. The data belong to a study of blood T cells in healthy people across ages. Unmatched junction bases numbered 6, after V lost 5 bases and J lost 4 bases. This CDR3 has 14 amino acids. CDR1 and CDR2 from the germline V gene are LGHNA and YNFKEQ. The data were also submitted as part of a second study, on T cells of mothers and their children.

The chain joins TRBV4-2 to TRBJ2-7; TRBD2 agrees at 9 bases. The sample was blood. This TCR was recovered from a boy aged 10-17 years in good health. The CDR3 here is CASSASGEFYEQYF. As DNA, the CDR3 is TGTGCCAGCAGCGCTAGCGGGGAGTTTTACGAGCAGTACTTC.